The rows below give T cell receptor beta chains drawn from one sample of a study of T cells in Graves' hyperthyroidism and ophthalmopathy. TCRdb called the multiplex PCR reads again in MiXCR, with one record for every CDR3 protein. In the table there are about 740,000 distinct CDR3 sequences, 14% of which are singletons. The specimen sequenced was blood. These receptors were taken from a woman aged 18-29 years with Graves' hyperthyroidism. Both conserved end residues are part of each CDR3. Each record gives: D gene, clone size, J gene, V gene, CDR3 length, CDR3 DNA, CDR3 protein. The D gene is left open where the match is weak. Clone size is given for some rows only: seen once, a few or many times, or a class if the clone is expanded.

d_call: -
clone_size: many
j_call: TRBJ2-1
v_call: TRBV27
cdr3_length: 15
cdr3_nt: TGTGCCAGCAGCGTGGACGAGACAGCCTACAATGAGCAGTTCTTC
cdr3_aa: CASSVDETAYNEQFF

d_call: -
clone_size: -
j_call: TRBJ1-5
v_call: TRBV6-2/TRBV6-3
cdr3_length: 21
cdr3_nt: TGTGCCAGCAGCCGCATGGCATGGGGAGTAACCGGGACACCTAGCAATCAGCCCCAGCATTTT
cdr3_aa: CASSRMAWGVTGTPSNQPQHF

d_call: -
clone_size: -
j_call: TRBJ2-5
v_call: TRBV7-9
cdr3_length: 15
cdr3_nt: TGTGCCAGCAGCTTAAGCACAGCTAACCAAGAGACCCAGTACTTC
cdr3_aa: CASSLSTANQETQYF

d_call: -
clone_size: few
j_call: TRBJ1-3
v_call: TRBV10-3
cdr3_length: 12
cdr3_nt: TGTGCCATCAGCGTCGAGGGAAACACCATATATTTT
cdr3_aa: CAISVEGNTIYF

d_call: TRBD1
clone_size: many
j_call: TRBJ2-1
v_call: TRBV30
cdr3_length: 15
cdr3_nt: TGTGCCTGGAGTGTACTTCCAGACAGGGGCAATGAGCAGTTCTTC
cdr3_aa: CAWSVLPDRGNEQFF

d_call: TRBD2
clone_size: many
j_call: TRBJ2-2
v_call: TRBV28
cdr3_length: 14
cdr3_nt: TGTGCCAGCAGGGGTCTAGCGGGAGCCGGGGAGCTGTTTTTT
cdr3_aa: CASRGLAGAGELFF

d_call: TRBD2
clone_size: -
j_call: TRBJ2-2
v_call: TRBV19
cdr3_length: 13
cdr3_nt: TGTGCCAGTGGACTAGCGGGAGGCGGGGAGCTGTTTTTT
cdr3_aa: CASGLAGGGELFF

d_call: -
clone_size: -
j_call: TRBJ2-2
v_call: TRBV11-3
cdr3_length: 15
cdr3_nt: TGTGCCAGCAGCTTAGCTCGTGGATGGACCGGGGAGCTGTTTTTT
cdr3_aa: CASSLARGWTGELFF

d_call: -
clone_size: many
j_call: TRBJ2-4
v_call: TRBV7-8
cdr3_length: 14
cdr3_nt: TGTGCCAGCAGCTTAGGCCTAGGTTTAGACATTCAGTACTTC
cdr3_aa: CASSLGLGLDIQYF

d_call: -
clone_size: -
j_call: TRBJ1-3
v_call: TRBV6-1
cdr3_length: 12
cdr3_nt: TGTGCCAGCAGTGAATGGGGAAACACCATATATTTT
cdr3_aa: CASSEWGNTIYF

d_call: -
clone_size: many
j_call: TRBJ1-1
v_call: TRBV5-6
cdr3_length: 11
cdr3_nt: TGTGCCAGCAGCTCCGGACAGATAGCTTTCTTT
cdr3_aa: CASSSGQIAFF

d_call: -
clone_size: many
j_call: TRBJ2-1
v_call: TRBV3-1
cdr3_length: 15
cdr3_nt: TGTGCCAGCAGGCGGCTCGGGGGGCGCCGAAATGAGCAGTTCTTC
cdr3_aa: CASRRLGGRRNEQFF

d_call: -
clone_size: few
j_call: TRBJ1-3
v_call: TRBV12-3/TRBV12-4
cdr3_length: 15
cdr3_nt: TGTGCCAGCAGTTTAGGTGACAGCTCTGGAAACACCATATATTTT
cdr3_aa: CASSLGDSSGNTIYF

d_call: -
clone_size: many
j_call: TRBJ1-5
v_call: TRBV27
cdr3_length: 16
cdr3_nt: TGTGCCAGCAGTTTATCGGCGCAGGGTAGCAATCAGCCCCAGCATTTT
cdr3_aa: CASSLSAQGSNQPQHF

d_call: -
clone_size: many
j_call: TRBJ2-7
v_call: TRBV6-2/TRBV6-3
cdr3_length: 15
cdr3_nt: TGTGCCAGCAGTTACTCTTCCAGGGGTTCCTACGAGCAGTACTTC
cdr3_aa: CASSYSSRGSYEQYF

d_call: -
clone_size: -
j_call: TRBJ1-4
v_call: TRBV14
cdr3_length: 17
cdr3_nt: TGTGCCAGCAGCCAAGCCCTGGTGTGGGAAAGTAATGAAAAACTGTTTTTT
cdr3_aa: CASSQALVWESNEKLFF